Each of the 25 T cell receptor beta chains below was sequenced from the same sample in a study of cytomegalovirus exposure and HLA in healthy donors. The PCR contained 60 Vbeta and 13 Jbeta primers. TCRdb's table, derived via immunoSEQ multiplex PCR, lists solely in-frame clones and lacks some. The sample includes about 150,000 clones, more than 75% seen only once; the top ten take approximately 8%. What was sequenced was PBMCs. The origin of the receptors is a man aged 25-40 years in good health and CMV-seropositive.

As to this clone: Other DNA sequences in this specimen translate into the identical CDR3. This chain uses TRBV5-1 with TRBJ2-3, with no clear D. Trimming left V 4 bases short and J 1 base short, with 10 bases between. Germline V gene data show CDR1 as SGHRS and CDR2 as YFSETQ. The CDR3 has 14 residues. As DNA, the CDR3 is TGCGCCAGCAGCCTCAACGCGGGCACAGATACGCAGTATTTT. As protein: CASSLNAGTDTQYF.

The sample holds a few counts of this clone. V and J are TRBV4-3 and TRBJ2-3, with TRBD2 as a possible D gene (5 bases). The CDR3 runs 13 residues. V lost 3 bases to trimming and J lost 10 bases, with 14 bases between them. Germline CDR1 LGHNA, CDR2 YSLEER. In nucleotides, the CDR3 is TGCGCCAGCAGCCAGGACTCACTACTGGCGCAGTATTTT. Translating it yields CASSQDSLLAQYF.

The chain combines TRBV19 with TRBJ2-1; 13 bases align to TRBD2. V dropped 5 bases and J dropped 8; count of bases not matched to a gene: 9. Germline V CDR1 and CDR2: LNHDA, SQIVND (reference sequence). CDR3 length: 16 residues. The CDR3, as DNA: TGTGCCAGTAGTCTTCATCCGGGACTAGCGGGATATGAGCAGTTCTTC. It encodes CASSLHPGLAGYEQFF.

The J gene is TRBJ1-4, the V gene TRBV5-1; D perhaps matches TRBD1 (5 bases). Deletions cut 5 bases from V and 5 bases from J, with 19 bases between. CDR3 length equals 16 residues. Germline V gene data show CDR1 as SGHRS and CDR2 as YFSETQ. This CDR3 reads CASSGPPDTRNEKLFF. In nucleotides, the CDR3 is TGCGCCAGCAGTGGACCCCCGGACACCCGAAATGAAAAACTGTTTTTT.

The chain couples TRBV6-5 to TRBJ2-5; TRBD1 matches at 7 bases. The junction had 5 bases not matched to a gene; V was cut back by 2 bases and J by 2 bases. The CDR3 extends over 15 amino acids. CDR1 and CDR2 from the germline V gene are MNHEY and SVGAGI. The CDR3 region is CASSYLTGEQETQYF. The CDR3 DNA reads as TGTGCCAGCAGTTACCTCACAGGGGAACAAGAGACCCAGTACTTC.

The count of this clone is one. The rearrangement joins TRBV7-7 to TRBJ2-1; the D gene is possibly TRBD2 (6 bases). V lost 2 bases, J lost 6 bases, and 20 bases lay in between. This CDR3 is built from 17 residues. Germline CDR1 reads SSHAT; CDR2 reads FNYEAQ (reference sequence). CDR3 region: CASSLLEGGRGGNEQFF. The CDR3 nucleotides are TGTGCCAGCAGCTTATTGGAGGGCGGTAGGGGAGGCAATGAGCAGTTCTTC.

The chain recombines TRBV18 with TRBJ2-1; a weak D match, TRBD2 (6 bases). The length of the CDR3 is 16 residues. Looked up from germline, CDR1 is KGHSH and CDR2 is LQKENI. Deletions cut 5 bases from V and 1 base from J, with 15 bases between. The CDR3 DNA reads TGTGCCAGCTCAGGGGGGTCGGTGGGATCCTACAATGAGCAGTTCTTC. This translates into CASSGGSVGSYNEQFF.

The chain recombines TRBV5-1 with TRBJ2-1; TRBD2 matches 11 bases. This CDR3 has 17 residues. V shed 2 bases and J 1 base; nucleotides not matched to a gene: 5. Germline loops: CDR1 SGHRS, CDR2 YFSETQ. CDR3 protein: CASSFTSGSWSYNEQFF. CDR3 bases: TGCGCCAGCAGCTTTACTAGCGGGAGTTGGTCCTACAATGAGCAGTTCTTC.

This chain connects TRBV7-2 to TRBJ2-7; 8 nucleotides line up with TRBD1. This CDR3 is built from 14 residues. J gave up 4 bases and V 5 bases, and 7 bases lay outside the gene matches. From germline, CDR1 is SGHTA and CDR2 FQGNSA. This chain's CDR3 is CASSRGQVEYEQYF. The DNA of the CDR3 is TGTGCCAGCAGCCGGGGACAGGTTGAGTACGAGCAGTACTTC.

The chain is built from TRBV2 and TRBJ2-1; 10 bases map to TRBD2. The CDR3 loop spans 15 amino acids. Germline V gives CDR1 SNHLY, CDR2 FYNNEI. V was pared by 6 bases and J by 6 bases, with 8 bases of the junction left unmatched. The CDR3 sequence is CASRFEREGRNEQFF. Written as DNA, the CDR3 is TGTGCCAGCAGGTTCGAGCGGGAGGGCCGCAATGAGCAGTTCTTC.

The V call is TRBV29-1, the J call TRBJ2-5; 8 bases line up with TRBD2. The better agreement between TRBJ2-7 and the DNA end casts doubt on the J call. CDR3 size: 15 residues. The germline V gene encodes CDR1 SQVTM and CDR2 ANQGSEA. Here the CDR3 DNA reads TGCAGCGTTATCCTTCCGGGAGGGTCCTCCTACGAGCAGTACTTC. Its translation is CSVILPGGSSYEQYF.

The J gene is TRBJ1-4, the V gene TRBV6-5; 7 bases are a match to TRBD1. Germline values: CDR1 MNHEY, CDR2 SVGAGI. Trimming removed 0 bases from V and 3 bases from J; junction bases left unmatched: 1. The CDR3 has 15 residues. CDR3: CASSYSGGSNEKLFF. CDR3 DNA sequence: TGTGCCAGCAGTTACTCAGGGGGCTCTAATGAAAAACTGTTTTTT.

The chain couples TRBV5-4 to TRBJ2-5; TRBD2 might be the D (6 bases). Germline CDR1 and CDR2: SGHNT and YYREEE (reference sequence). The V end lost 2 bases, the J end lost 5 bases, and 10 bases lay between the germline ends. This CDR3 region has 13 residues. CDR3 in DNA: TGTGCCAGCAGCTTACCTAGCGCGGAGACCCAGTACTTC. Protein sequence: CASSLPSAETQYF.

The chain couples TRBV18 to TRBJ1-1, with D perhaps TRBD1 (5 bases). V was trimmed by 8 bases and J by 0 bases, leaving 10 bases between them. This CDR3 has 13 residues. Germline CDR1 and CDR2: KGHSH and LQKENI. CDR3 nucleotide sequence: TGTGCCAGCCACGGGGGGATGAACACTGAAGCTTTCTTT. Its translation is CASHGGMNTEAFF.

The CDR3, as DNA: TGTGCCAGCAGTCCTACTAGCGGTGAGCAGTTCTTC. It yields the protein CASSPTSGEQFF. The chain recombines TRBV2 with TRBJ2-1, with 8 bases aligning to TRBD2. Germline CDR1 is SNHLY and CDR2 is FYNNEI. J lost 9 bases, V lost 5 bases, and 3 bases had no gene match. The CDR3 sequence is 12 residues long. The variable domain in full, with the rest retrieved from reference TRBV2 and TRBJ2-1, is EPEVTQTPSHQVTQMGQEVILRCVPISNHLYFYWYRQILGQKVEFLVSFYNNEISEKSEIFDDQFSVERPDGSNFTLKIRSTKLEDSAMYFCASSPTSGEQFFGPGTRLTVL.

The chain is built from TRBV4-1 and TRBJ1-2; D is possibly TRBD1 (6 bases). CDR1 MGHRA and CDR2 YSYEKL come from the germline V gene. The CDR3 sequence is 15 residues long. V was shortened by 0 bases and J by 7 bases, with 15 bases between the two germline ends. DNA of the CDR3: TGCGCCAGCAGCCAAGAAGCCAGGGGAGTGGGTGGCTACACCTTC. Amino acid sequence: CASSQEARGVGGYTF.

The chain combines TRBV29-1 with TRBJ2-1; 7 bases match TRBD2. Germline V gives CDR1 SQVTM, CDR2 ANQGSEA. Germline trimming cut 6 bases from V and 8 bases from J; bases unmatched to any gene: 10. This CDR3 comprises 13 residues. DNA of the CDR3: TGCAGCGTGCTCGGCGGGAGAGGAGATGAGCAGTTCTTC. This codes for CSVLGGRGDEQFF.

Of note for this clone: This specimen includes other DNA sequences encoding the same CDR3. This chain joins TRBV2 and TRBJ1-3, with a weak D call TRBD1 (6 bases). The CDR3 covers 15 residues. From germline, CDR1 is SNHLY and CDR2 FYNNEI. V was cut by 4 bases and J by 5 bases, with 15 bases left in between. DNA of the CDR3: TGTGCCAGCAGTGTTCGGACAGATTTCCGAAACACCATATATTTT. Translation gives CASSVRTDFRNTIYF.

This clone was observed once. The chain couples TRBV5-4 to TRBJ2-7; TRBD2 agrees at 9 bases. Per germline, CDR1 SGHNT and CDR2 YYREEE (reference sequence). The CDR3 covers 16 residues. V lost 3 bases and J lost 2; bases outside the gene matches: 9. CDR3 nucleotides: TGTGCCAGCAGCTCCGCCCGCGGGAGGGTTACCTACGAGCAGTACTTC. It is translated as CASSSARGRVTYEQYF.

This clone was seen only a few times. V usage is TRBV18 and J usage is TRBJ1-5; D might be TRBD1 (6 bases). Germline V CDR1 and CDR2: KGHSH, LQKENI. This CDR3 is 15 amino acids long. The germline V and J ends were trimmed by 4 bases and 4 bases, with 14 bases remaining between them. This CDR3 is CASSQGQGPNQPQHF. Here the CDR3 DNA reads TGTGCCAGCTCACAAGGGCAGGGGCCTAATCAGCCCCAGCATTTT.

In DNA form, the CDR3 reads TGTGCCAGCAGCAGGGGACAGGGCCTTTTTCCCGCCGGGGAGCTGTTTTTT. This gives the protein CASSRGQGLFPAGELFF. The V call is TRBV7-9, the J call TRBJ2-2; 9 bases map to TRBD1. Germline CDR1 and CDR2: SEHNR and FQNEAQ (reference sequence). CDR3 length: 17 amino acids. V gave up 5 bases and J gave up 6 bases; unmatched junction bases: 13.

V usage is TRBV10-3 and J usage is TRBJ2-7; D unclear. Trimming left V 6 bases short and J 2 bases short, with 17 bases between. This CDR3 comprises 15 residues. From germline, CDR1 is ENHRY and CDR2 SYGVKD. This chain's CDR3 is CAIREGPASAYEQYF. DNA of the CDR3: TGTGCCATCAGGGAAGGTCCAGCGTCGGCCTACGAGCAGTACTTC.

Many counts were recorded for this clone. The chain employs TRBV5-1 and TRBJ2-7; D might be TRBD2 (5 bases). The CDR3 is 14 residues long. V shed 0 bases and J shed 2 bases, with 9 bases lying between them. Germline assignment: CDR1 SGHRS and CDR2 YFSETQ. The CDR3 nucleotides read TGCGCCAGCAGCTTGGCCGACGGGACCTACGAGCAGTACTTC. Translating it yields CASSLADGTYEQYF.

The chain is built from TRBV15 and TRBJ1-1; possible D gene TRBD1, 6 bases. Looked up from germline, CDR1 is LNHNV and CDR2 is YYDKDF (reference sequence). The CDR3 covers 14 residues. The V gene lost 5 bases and the J gene lost 8 bases, with 18 bases spanning the gap. CDR3 amino acids: CATSRGGQGGEAFF. The CDR3 nucleotides are TGTGCCACCAGCCGGGGGGGGCAGGGAGGAGAAGCTTTCTTT.

The rearrangement links TRBV4-3 to TRBJ1-1, with TRBD1 as a possible D gene (5 bases). The CDR3 contains 15 residues. Looked up from germline, CDR1 is LGHNA and CDR2 is YSLEER. Trimming took off 5 bases at V and 0 bases at J, with 13 bases between the two ends. The chain's CDR3 is CASSDSGGLNTEAFF. In DNA form, the CDR3 reads TGCGCCAGCAGCGACTCCGGGGGGTTGAACACTGAAGCTTTCTTT.